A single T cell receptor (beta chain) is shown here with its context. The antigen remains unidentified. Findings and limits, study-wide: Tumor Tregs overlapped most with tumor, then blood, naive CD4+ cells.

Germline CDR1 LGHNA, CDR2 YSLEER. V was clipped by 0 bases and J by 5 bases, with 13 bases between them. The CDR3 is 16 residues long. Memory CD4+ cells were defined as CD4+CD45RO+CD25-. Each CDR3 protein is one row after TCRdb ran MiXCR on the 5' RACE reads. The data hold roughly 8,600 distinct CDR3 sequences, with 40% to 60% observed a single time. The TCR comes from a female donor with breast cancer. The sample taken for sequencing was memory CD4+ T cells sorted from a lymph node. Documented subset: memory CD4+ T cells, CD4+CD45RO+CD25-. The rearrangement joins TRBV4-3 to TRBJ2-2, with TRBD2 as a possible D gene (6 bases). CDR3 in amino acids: CASSQEGPGTTGELFF. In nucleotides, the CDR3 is TGCGCCAGCAGCCAAGAGGGTCCAGGGACTACCGGGGAGCTGTTTTTT.